This T cell receptor (beta chain) was identified during a study of cytomegalovirus exposure and HLA in healthy donors. Germline-derived CDR1 and CDR2 are SGHTA and FQGTGA. V lost 2 bases, J lost 5 bases, and 10 bases lay in between. This CDR3 contains 14 residues. Use of 60 Vbeta and 13 Jbeta primers characterized the PCR. Assay used: immunoSEQ multiplex PCR; TCRdb lists only in-frame clones, some missing. The sample has more than 80,000 clones; 65% to 85% are singletons. This sequence originates from a woman aged 55 to 70 in good health and CMV-seropositive. The source material was PBMCs. The chain is built from TRBV7-3 and TRBJ2-1, with D perhaps matching TRBD1 (7 bases). CDR3 protein: CASSLGGGNNEQFF. The CDR3 coding sequence is TGTGCCAGCAGCTTAGGAGGGGGCAACAATGAGCAGTTCTTC. Full variable domain (outside the CDR3, taken from reference TRBV7-3 and TRBJ2-1): GAGVSQTPSNKVTEKGKYVELRCDPISGHTALYWYRQSLGQGPEFLIYFQGTGAADDSGLPNDRFFAVRPEGSVSTLKIQRTERGDSAVYLCASSLGGGNNEQFFGPGTRLTVL.